This entry describes one TCR beta chain. Systemic immunosuppression or a history of autoimmune disease excluded patients. The study sampled blood at baseline, cycle 4 day 1, and cycle 7 day 1. Some clones are missing from TCRdb's copy, which holds only in-frame ones; the method was immunoSEQ multiplex PCR. The repertoire holds tens of thousands of clones, with approximately 90% as singletons. The data derive from a study of OX40 agonist ivuxolimab in advanced cancers. Study in general: The group had a mean age of about 60 years, ranged from about 20 to 90, and was roughly 83% male. The eligibility criteria allowed prior anti-PD-1, anti-PD-L1 or anti-CTLA-4 therapy, and around 38% had some.

Germline V lookup: CDR1 SGHVS, CDR2 FQNEAQ. V was trimmed by 1 base and J by 3 bases, leaving 16 bases between them. The CDR3 is made up of 16 amino acids. The chain uses TRBV7-8 and TRBJ2-7, with D tentatively TRBD1 (6 bases). The TCR sequence derives from an adult with an advanced solid tumor such as melanoma, head and neck, liver or kidney cancer. The starting material was CD4+ or CD8+ T cells sorted from blood, obtained in a trial of the OX40 agonist ivuxolimab. CDR3 sequence: CASSLGIGGGIYEQYF. The DNA for the CDR3 is TGTGCCAGCAGCTTAGGTATAGGGGGTGGAATCTACGAGCAGTACTTC.